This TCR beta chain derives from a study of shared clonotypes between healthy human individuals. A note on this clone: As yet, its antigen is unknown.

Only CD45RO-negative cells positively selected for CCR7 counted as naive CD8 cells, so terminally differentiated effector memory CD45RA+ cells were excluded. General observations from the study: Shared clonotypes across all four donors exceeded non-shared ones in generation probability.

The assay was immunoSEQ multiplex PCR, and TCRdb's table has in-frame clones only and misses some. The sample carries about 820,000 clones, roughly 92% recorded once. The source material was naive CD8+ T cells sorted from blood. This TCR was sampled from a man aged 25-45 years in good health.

The CDR3 loop reads CASSSGLANYEQYF. As DNA, the CDR3 is TGTGCCAGCAGCTCAGGACTAGCAAACTACGAGCAGTACTTC. The chain joins TRBV7-9 to TRBJ2-7; 8 nucleotides agree with TRBD2. CDR3 size: 14 residues. Losses at the gene ends were 4 bases for V and 3 bases for J; bases not matched to a gene: 5. Germline CDR1 is SEHNR and CDR2 is FQNEAQ (reference sequence).